This T cell receptor (beta chain) was retrieved from a study of monozygotic twins with inflammatory bowel disease. Reprocessing the 5' RACE reads, TCRdb reports a single entry for every CDR3 protein and omits DNA. The ten top clones account for over 10%, within a sample of 90,000 to 110,000 distinct CDR3 sequences. The sample consisted of blood. This sequence was found in a human donor with ulcerative colitis or Crohn's disease, or a healthy co-twin of an affected twin (not recorded which).

Here the CDR3 reads CSVAQGDEQYF. The chain recombines TRBV29-1 with TRBJ2-7; TCRdb lists TRBD1, though no DNA is available to test this call. The CDR3 extends over 11 amino acids. Germline CDR1 and CDR2: SQVTM and ANQGSEA.